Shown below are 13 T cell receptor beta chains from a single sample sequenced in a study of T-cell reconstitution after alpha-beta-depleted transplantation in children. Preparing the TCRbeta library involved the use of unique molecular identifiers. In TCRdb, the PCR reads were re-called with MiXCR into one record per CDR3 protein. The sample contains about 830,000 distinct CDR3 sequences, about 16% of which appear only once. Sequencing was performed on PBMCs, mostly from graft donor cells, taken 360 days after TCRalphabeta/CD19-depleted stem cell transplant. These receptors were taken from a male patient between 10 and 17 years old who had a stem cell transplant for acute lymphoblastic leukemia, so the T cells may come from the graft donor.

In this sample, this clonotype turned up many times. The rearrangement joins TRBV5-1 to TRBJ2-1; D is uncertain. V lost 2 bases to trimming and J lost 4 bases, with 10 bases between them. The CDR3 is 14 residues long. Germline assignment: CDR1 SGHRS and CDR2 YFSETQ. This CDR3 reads CASSFRENYNEQFF. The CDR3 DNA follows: TGCGCCAGCAGCTTCCGAGAGAATTACAATGAGCAGTTCTTC.

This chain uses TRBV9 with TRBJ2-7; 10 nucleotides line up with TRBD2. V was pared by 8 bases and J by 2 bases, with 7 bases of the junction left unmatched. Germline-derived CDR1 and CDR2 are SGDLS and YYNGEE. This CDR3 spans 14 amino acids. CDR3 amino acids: CASREREGPYEQYF. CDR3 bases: TGTGCCAGTAGGGAGCGGGAGGGCCCCTACGAGCAGTACTTC.

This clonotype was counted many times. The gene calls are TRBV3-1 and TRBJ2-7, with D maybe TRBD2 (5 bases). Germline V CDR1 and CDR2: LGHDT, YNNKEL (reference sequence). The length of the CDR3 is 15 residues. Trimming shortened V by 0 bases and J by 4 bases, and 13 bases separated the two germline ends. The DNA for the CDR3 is TGTGCCAGCAGCCAAGATCTGGTAGGAGGATACGAGCAGTACTTC. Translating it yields CASSQDLVGGYEQYF.

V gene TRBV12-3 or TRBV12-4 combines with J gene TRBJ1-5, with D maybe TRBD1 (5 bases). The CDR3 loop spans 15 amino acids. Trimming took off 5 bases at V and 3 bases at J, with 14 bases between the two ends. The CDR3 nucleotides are TGTGCCAGCAGTCCTCCCGGGACCTACAATCAGCCCCAGCATTTT. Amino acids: CASSPPGTYNQPQHF.

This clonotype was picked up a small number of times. The DNA of the CDR3 is TGTGCCAGCAGTTTGGGTAGCCGATTAGCCAAAAACATTCAGTACTTC. Translation: CASSLGSRLAKNIQYF. J is TRBJ2-4 and V is TRBV12-3 or TRBV12-4; no clear D gene. V was pared by 3 bases and J by 0 bases, with 12 bases between. The CDR3 runs 16 residues.

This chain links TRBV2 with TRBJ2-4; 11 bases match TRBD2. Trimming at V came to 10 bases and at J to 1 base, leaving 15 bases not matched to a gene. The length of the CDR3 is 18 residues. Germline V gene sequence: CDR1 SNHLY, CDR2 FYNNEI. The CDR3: CAICTLAGGRWAKNIQYF. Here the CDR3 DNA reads TGTGCCATCTGCACTCTAGCGGGAGGCCGGTGGGCCAAAAACATTCAGTACTTC.

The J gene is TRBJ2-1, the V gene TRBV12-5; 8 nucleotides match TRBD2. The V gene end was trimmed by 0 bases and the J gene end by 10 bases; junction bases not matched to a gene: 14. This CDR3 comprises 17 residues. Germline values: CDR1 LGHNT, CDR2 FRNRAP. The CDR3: CASGLVLGVAGPQEQFF. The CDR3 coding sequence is TGTGCTAGTGGTTTGGTACTCGGGGTAGCGGGACCTCAAGAGCAGTTCTTC.

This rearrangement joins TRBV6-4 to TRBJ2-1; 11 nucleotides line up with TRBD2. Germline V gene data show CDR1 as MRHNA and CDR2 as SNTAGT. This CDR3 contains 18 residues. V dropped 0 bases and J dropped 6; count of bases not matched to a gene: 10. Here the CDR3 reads CASSDSPYSGRAGNEQFF. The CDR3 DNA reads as TGTGCCAGCAGTGACTCCCCTTATAGCGGGAGGGCCGGCAATGAGCAGTTCTTC.

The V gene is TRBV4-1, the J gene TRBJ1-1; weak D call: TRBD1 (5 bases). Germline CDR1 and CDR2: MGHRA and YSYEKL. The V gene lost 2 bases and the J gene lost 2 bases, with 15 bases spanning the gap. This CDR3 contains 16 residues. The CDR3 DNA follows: TGCGCCAGCAGCCAACAGGGTTCCGGTTTTAACACTGAAGCTTTCTTT. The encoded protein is CASSQQGSGFNTEAFF.

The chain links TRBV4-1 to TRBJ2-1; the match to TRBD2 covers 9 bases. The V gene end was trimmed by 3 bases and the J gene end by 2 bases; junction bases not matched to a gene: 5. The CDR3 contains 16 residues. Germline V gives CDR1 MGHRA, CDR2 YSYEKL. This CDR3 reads CASSQGWTSAYNEQFF. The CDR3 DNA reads TGCGCCAGCAGCCAGGGTTGGACTAGCGCCTACAATGAGCAGTTCTTC.

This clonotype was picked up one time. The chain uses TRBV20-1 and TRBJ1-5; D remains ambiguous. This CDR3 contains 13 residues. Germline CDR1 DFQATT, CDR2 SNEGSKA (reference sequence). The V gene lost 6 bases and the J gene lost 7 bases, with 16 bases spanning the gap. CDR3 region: CSAPGRVGQPQHF. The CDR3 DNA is TGCAGTGCACCCGGGAGGGTGGGGCAGCCCCAGCATTTT.

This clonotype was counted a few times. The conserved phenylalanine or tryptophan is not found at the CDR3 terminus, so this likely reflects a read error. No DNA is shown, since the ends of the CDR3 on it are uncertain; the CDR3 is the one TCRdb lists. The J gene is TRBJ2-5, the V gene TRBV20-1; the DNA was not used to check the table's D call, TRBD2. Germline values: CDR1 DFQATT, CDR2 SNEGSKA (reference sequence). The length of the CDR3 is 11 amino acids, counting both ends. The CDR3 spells CSASDITSPRI.

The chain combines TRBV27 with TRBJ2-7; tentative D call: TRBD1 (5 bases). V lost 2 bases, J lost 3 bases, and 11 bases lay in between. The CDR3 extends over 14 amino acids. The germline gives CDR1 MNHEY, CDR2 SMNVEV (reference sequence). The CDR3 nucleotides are TGTGCCAGCAGTTTAGCCCAGGGCTACTACGAGCAGTACTTC. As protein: CASSLAQGYYEQYF.